This T cell receptor beta chain was identified during a study of CD8 T cells in ankylosing spondylitis. General study results and limits: What appeared characteristic of ankylosing spondylitis blood was a TCR beta motif of fewer than ten highly homologous variants. In ankylosing spondylitis patients, matched synovial fluid reportedly showed significant enrichment of disease-linked clones.

On this clonotype itself: Its matching antigen is unknown.

Quantitative 5'-RACE with molecular barcodes was used to make the TCR beta libraries. One entry per CDR3 protein results from TCRdb running MiXCR on the 5' RACE reads. There are roughly 700,000 distinct CDR3 sequences in the sample; around 17% occur only once, and approximately 18% lies in the top ten. Per the germline V gene, CDR1 is SQVTM and CDR2 is ANQGSEA. Trimming took off 5 bases at V and 0 bases at J, with 10 bases between the two ends. The length of the CDR3 is 14 residues. The chain links TRBV29-1 to TRBJ2-2; D is ambiguous. The sequence came from a male donor with ankylosing spondylitis. The source material was blood, either unsorted or a sorted T cell fraction (not recorded which). The CDR3 spells CSVLGLANTGELFF. The DNA for the CDR3 is TGCAGCGTTTTGGGCCTAGCGAACACCGGGGAGCTGTTTTTT.